This TCR beta chain was identified in a study of T cell changes during pregnancy in multiple sclerosis. Measured with immunoSEQ multiplex PCR; TCRdb has only the in-frame clones, and not every one. The sample includes approximately 30,000 clones, 89% of them seen just once. Germline V CDR1 and CDR2: SGHRS, YFSETQ. CDR3 length: 15 residues. V lost 7 bases and J lost 0, with 14 bases in between. Sequenced here: CD4+ T cells from peripheral blood mononuclear cells, sampled in the second trimester of pregnancy. The receptor comes from a female donor with multiple sclerosis, enrolled in a pregnancy study. V usage is TRBV5-1 and J usage is TRBJ1-3, with a possible D match to TRBD1 (5 bases). CDR3 bases: TGCGCCAGCTCCACAGGACCTTCCTCTGGAAACACCATATATTTT. Protein product: CASSTGPSSGNTIYF.